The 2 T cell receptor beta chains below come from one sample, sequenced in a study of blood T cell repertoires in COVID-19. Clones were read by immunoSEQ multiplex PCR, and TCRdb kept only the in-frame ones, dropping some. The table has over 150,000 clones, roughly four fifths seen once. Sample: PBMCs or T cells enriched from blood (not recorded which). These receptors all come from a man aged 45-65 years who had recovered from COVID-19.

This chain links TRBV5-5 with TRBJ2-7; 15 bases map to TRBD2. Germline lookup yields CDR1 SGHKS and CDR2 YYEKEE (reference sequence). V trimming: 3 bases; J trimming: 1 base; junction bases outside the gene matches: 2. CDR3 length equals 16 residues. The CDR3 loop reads CASSSGLAGGSYEQYF. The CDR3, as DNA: TGTGCCAGCAGCTCGGGACTAGCGGGGGGTTCCTACGAGCAGTACTTC.

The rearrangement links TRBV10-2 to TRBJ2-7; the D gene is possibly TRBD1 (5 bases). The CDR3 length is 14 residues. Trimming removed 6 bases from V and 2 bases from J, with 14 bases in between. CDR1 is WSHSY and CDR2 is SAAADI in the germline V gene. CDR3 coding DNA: TGCGCCAGCAGGATCGGACGGACAACCTACGAGCAGTACTTC. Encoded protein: CASRIGRTTYEQYF.